Presented here are 7 T cell receptor beta chains from one specimen sequenced in a study of T cell responses to AZD1222 COVID-19 vaccine (dated by TCRdb to 2020 to 2023). The time point label for this specimen denotes: baseline before first vaccination. Preparation of the library involved the immunoSEQ multiplex PCR assay. As stored in TCRdb, this immuneACCESS dataset retains in-frame rearrangements with V and J assigned. A fraction of the clones does not appear; measured against another copy, unresolved V genes explain less than half of the discrepancy, and the remainder lacks a known reason. The sample data list under 140,000 clones, and about 85% of these were observed just once. 3.2% of the sample is taken by the ten largest. The input for sequencing was peripheral blood, taken on day 0 of AZD1222 vaccination. These receptors originate from an adult in good health.

This chain joins TRBV7-2 and TRBJ1-2, with D maybe TRBD1 (5 bases). Trimming stripped 4 bases from V and 6 bases from J, with 18 bases between. The length of the CDR3 is 15 residues. Per germline, CDR1 SGHTA and CDR2 FQGNSA. CDR3 protein: CASSSLSPGIHGYTF. DNA for the CDR3: TGTGCCAGCAGCTCGTTATCCCCAGGGATACATGGCTACACCTTC.

The chain employs TRBV5-6 and TRBJ1-2, with 8 bases lining up with TRBD1. Losses at the gene ends were 0 bases for V and 1 base for J; bases not matched to a gene: 5. Germline CDR1 SGHDT, CDR2 YYEEEE. There are 16 residues in the CDR3. CDR3 loop: CASSLVTGAVNYGYTF. The CDR3, as DNA: TGTGCCAGCAGCTTGGTGACAGGGGCTGTTAACTATGGCTACACCTTC.

The genes are TRBV5-1 and TRBJ2-3, with D perhaps given as TRBD1 or TRBD2 (5 bases each). V was clipped by 0 bases and J by 3 bases, with 11 bases between them. The CDR3 covers 15 residues. Germline V gives CDR1 SGHRS, CDR2 YFSETQ. DNA of the CDR3: TGCGCCAGCAGCTTGGGGGGGAGTCAGACAGATACGCAGTATTTT. Translating gives CASSLGGSQTDTQYF.

V is TRBV3-1 (or the pseudogene TRBV3-2) and J is TRBJ2-1; TRBD2 matches at 10 bases. The CDR3 runs to 16 residues. Germline V gene sequence: CDR1 LGHDT, CDR2 YNNKEL (reference sequence). J gave up 5 bases and V 1 base, and 5 bases lay outside the gene matches. CDR3 amino acids: CASSQASGGANNEQFF. The CDR3 bases are TGTGCCAGCAGCCAAGCAAGCGGGGGGGCTAACAATGAGCAGTTCTTC.

The J gene is TRBJ2-3, the V gene TRBV19; no definite D call. CDR3 length equals 15 residues. Per the germline V gene, CDR1 is LNHDA and CDR2 is SQIVND (reference sequence). Trimming cost V 3 bases and J 1 base, with 11 bases left between them. Here the CDR3 reads CASSISLVRTDTQYF. The CDR3 DNA follows: TGTGCCAGTAGTATTTCGCTAGTGCGCACAGATACGCAGTATTTT.

The chain links TRBV3-1 (or the pseudogene TRBV3-2) to TRBJ2-1; D might be TRBD1 (7 bases). The ends were cut back, 2 bases at V and 8 bases at J, with 16 bases in the middle. Germline loops: CDR1 LGHDT, CDR2 YNNKEL (reference sequence). The CDR3 is 15 amino acids. The CDR3 reads CASSQKLEGAYEQFF. CDR3 sequence (DNA): TGTGCCAGCAGCCAAAAATTGGAGGGGGCCTATGAGCAGTTCTTC.

The chain joins TRBV4-1 to TRBJ2-7; 7 bases fit TRBD1. Germline CDR1 reads MGHRA; CDR2 reads YSYEKL. The CDR3 spans 16 residues. Unmatched junction bases numbered 10, after V lost 0 bases and J lost 5 bases. The CDR3 nucleotides are TGCGCCAGCAGCCAAGAGCCGACAGGGCGGTCCCACGAGCAGTACTTC. It codes for CASSQEPTGRSHEQYF.